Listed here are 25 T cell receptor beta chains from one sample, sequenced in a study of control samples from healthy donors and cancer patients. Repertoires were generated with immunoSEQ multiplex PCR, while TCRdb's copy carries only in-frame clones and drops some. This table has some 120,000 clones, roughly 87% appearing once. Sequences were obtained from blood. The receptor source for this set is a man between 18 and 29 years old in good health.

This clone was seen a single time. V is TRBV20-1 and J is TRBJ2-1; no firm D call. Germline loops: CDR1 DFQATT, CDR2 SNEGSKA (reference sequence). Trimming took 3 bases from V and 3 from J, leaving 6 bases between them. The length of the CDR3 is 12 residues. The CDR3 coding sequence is TGCAGTGCTAGTACCGACTACAATGAGCAGTTCTTC. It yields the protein CSASTDYNEQFF.

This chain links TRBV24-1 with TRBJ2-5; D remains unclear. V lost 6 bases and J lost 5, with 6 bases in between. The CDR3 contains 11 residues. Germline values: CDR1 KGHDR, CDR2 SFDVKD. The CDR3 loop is CATSMAETQYF. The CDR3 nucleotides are TGTGCCACCAGTATGGCGGAGACCCAGTACTTC.

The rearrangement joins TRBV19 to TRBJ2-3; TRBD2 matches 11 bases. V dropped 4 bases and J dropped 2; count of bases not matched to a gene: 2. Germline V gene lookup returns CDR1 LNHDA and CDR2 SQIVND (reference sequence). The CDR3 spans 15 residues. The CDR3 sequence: CASSTGLAATDTQYF. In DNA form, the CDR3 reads TGTGCCAGTAGTACGGGACTAGCGGCCACAGATACGCAGTATTTT.

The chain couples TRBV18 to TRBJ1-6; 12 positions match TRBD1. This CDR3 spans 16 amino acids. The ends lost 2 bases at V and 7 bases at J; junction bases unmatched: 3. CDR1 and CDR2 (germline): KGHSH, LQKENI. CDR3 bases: TGTGCCAGCTCACCAGGGACAGGGGGCAGAAATTCACCCCTCCACTTT. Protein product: CASSPGTGGRNSPLHF.

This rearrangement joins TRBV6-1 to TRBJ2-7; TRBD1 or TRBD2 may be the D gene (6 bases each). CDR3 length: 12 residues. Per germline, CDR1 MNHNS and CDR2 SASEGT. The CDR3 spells CASSEAYGGGEV. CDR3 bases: TGTGCCAGCAGTGAAGCATACGGGGGCGGTGAGGTT.

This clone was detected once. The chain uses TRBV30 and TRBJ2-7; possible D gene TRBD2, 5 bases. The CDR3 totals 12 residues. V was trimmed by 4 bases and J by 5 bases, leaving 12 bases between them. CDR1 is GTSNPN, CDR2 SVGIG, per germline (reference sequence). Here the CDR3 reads CAWIRTRDEQYF. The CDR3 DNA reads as TGTGCCTGGATTCGTACGAGGGACGAGCAGTACTTC.

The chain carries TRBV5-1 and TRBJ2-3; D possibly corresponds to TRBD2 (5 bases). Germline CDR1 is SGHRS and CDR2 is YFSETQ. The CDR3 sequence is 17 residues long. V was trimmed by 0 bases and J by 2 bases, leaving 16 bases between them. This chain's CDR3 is CASSLDGRVGLTDTQYF. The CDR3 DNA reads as TGCGCCAGCAGCTTGGACGGGCGGGTAGGCCTCACAGATACGCAGTATTTT. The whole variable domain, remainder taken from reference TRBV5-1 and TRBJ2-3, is KAGVTQTPRYLIKTRGQQVTLSCSPISGHRSVSWYQQTPGQGLQFLFEYFSETQRNKGNFPGRFSGRQFSNSRSEMNVSTLELGDSALYLCASSLDGRVGLTDTQYFGPGTRLTVL.

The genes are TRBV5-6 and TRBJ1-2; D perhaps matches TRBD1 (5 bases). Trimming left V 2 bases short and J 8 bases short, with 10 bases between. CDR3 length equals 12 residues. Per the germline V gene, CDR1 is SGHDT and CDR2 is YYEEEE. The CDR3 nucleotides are TGTGCCAGCAGCTTAGACAGCCCCGGCTACACCTTC. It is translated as CASSLDSPGYTF.

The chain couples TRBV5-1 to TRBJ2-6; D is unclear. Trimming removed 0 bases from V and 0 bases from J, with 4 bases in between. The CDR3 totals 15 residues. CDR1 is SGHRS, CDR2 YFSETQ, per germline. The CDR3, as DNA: TGCGCCAGCAGCTTGGTTAGCTCTGGGGCCAACGTCCTGACTTTC. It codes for CASSLVSSGANVLTF.

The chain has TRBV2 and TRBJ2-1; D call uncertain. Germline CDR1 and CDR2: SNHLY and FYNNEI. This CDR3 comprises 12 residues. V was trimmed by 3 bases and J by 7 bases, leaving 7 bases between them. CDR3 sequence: CASSDVGNEQFF. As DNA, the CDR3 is TGTGCCAGCAGTGACGTGGGAAATGAGCAGTTCTTC.

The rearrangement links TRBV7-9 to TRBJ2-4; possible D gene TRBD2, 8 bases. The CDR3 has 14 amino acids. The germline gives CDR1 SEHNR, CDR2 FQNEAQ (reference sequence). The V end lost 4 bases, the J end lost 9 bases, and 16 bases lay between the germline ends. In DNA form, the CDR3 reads TGTGCCAGCAGCTCCGTCGGGAGGGACAGCATTCAGTACTTC. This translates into CASSSVGRDSIQYF.

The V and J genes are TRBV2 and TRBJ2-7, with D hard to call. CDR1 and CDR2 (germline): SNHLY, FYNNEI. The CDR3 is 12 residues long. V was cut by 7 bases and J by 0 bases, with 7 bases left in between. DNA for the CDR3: TGTGCCAGCACCGTCCACTCCTACGAGCAGTACTTC. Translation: CASTVHSYEQYF.

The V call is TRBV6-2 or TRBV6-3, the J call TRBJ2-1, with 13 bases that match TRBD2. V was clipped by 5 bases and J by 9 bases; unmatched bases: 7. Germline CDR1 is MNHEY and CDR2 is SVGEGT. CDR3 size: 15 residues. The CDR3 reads CASSDGLAGVGEQFF. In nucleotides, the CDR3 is TGTGCCAGCAGTGATGGACTAGCGGGAGTAGGTGAGCAGTTCTTC.

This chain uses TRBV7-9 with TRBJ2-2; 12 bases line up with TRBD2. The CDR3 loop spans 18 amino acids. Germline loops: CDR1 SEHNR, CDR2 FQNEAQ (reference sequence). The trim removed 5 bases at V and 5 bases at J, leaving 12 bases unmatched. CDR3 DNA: TGTGCCAGCAGCCTACCGACTAGCGGGAGCGGGGAGACCGGGGAGCTGTTTTTT. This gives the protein CASSLPTSGSGETGELFF.

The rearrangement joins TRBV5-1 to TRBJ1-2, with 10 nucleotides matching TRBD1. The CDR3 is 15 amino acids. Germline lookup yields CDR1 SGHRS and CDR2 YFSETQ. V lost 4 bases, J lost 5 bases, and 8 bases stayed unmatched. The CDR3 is CASSLDRGSVYGYTF. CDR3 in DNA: TGCGCCAGCAGCCTGGACAGGGGGAGTGTATATGGCTACACCTTC.

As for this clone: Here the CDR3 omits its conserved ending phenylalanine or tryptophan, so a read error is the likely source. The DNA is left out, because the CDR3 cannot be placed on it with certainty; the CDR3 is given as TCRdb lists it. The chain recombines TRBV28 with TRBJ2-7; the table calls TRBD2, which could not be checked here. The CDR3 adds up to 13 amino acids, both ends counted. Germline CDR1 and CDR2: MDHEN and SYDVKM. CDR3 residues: CASGGAGLNPFLL.

The CDR3 region has the DNA TGCGCCAGCAGCTTGGTGGGGACTAGCGGGTTCCCTAGCTCCTACAATGAGCAGTTCTTC. Encoded protein: CASSLVGTSGFPSSYNEQFF. The chain is built from TRBV5-1 and TRBJ2-1, with TRBD2 matching over 12 bases. CDR3 size: 20 residues. The V gene's germline CDR1 is SGHRS and CDR2 YFSETQ. Unmatched junction bases numbered 10, after V lost 0 bases and J lost 0 bases.

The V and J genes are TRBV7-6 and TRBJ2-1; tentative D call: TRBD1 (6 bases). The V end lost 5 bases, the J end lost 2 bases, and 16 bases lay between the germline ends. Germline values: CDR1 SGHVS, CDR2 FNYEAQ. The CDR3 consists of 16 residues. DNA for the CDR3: TGTGCCAGCAGCGTTAAACAGGGTCTACCCTACAATGAGCAGTTCTTC. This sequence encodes CASSVKQGLPYNEQFF. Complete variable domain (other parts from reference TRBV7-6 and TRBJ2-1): GAGVSQSPRYKVTKRGQDVALRCDPISGHVSLYWYRQALGQGPEFLTYFNYEAQQDKSGLPNDRFSAERPEGSISTLTIQRTEQRDSAMYRCASSVKQGLPYNEQFFGPGTRLTVL.

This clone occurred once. CDR3 loop: CASSGQGSSYEQYF. The CDR3 DNA follows: TGTGCCAGTAGTGGTCAGGGATCCTCCTACGAGCAGTACTTC. The V and J genes are TRBV19 and TRBJ2-7, with D possibly matching TRBD1 (5 bases). The germline gives CDR1 LNHDA, CDR2 SQIVND (reference sequence). The CDR3 is 14 residues long. V was cut by 5 bases and J by 0 bases, with 11 bases left in between. The full variable domain, its missing parts supplied by reference TRBV19 and TRBJ2-7, is DGGITQSPKYLFRKEGQNVTLSCEQNLNHDAMYWYRQDPGQGLRLIYYSQIVNDFQKGDIAEGYSVSREKKESFPLTVTSAQKNPTAFYLCASSGQGSSYEQYFGPGTRLTVT.

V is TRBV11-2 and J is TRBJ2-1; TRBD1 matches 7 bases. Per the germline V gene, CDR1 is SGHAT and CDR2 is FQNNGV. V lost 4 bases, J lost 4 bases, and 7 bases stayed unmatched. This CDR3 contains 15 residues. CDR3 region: CASSSWTGVYNEQFF. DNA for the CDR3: TGTGCCAGCAGCTCCTGGACAGGAGTTTACAATGAGCAGTTCTTC. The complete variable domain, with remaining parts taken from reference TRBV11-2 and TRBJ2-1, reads EAGVAQSPRYKIIEKRQSVAFWCNPISGHATLYWYQQILGQGPKLLIQFQNNGVVDDSQLPKDRFSAERLKGVDSTLKIQPAKLEDSAVYLCASSSWTGVYNEQFFGPGTRLTVL.

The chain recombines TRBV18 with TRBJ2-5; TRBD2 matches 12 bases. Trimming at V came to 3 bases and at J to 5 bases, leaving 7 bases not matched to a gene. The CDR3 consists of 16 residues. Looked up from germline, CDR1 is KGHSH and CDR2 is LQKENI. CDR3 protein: CASSPLAGGPWETQYF. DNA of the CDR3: TGTGCCAGCTCACCCCTAGCGGGAGGGCCTTGGGAGACCCAGTACTTC.

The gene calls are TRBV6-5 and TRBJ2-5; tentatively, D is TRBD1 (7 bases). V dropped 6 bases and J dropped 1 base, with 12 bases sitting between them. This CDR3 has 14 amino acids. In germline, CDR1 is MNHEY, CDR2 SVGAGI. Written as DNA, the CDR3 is TGTGCCAGCAGGGAGGGACAGTTCCAAGAGACCCAGTACTTC. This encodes CASREGQFQETQYF.

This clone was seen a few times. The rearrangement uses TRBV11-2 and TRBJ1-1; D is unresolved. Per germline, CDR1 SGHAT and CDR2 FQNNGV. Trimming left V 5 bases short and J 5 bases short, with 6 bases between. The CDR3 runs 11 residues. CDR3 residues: CASSIKTEAFF. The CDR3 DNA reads TGTGCCAGCAGCATAAAGACTGAAGCTTTCTTT.

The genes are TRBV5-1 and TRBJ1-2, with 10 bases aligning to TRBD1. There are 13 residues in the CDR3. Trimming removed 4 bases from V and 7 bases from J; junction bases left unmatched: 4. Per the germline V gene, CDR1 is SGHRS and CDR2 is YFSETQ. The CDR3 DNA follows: TGCGCCAGCAGCCGCGGACAGGGGGTTGGCTACACCTTC. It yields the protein CASSRGQGVGYTF.

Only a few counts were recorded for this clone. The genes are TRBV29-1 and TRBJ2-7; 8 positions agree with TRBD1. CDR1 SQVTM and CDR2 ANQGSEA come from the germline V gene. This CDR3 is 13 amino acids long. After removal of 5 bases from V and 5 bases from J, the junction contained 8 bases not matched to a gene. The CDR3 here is CSVCPQGGNEQYF. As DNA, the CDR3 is TGCAGCGTTTGTCCACAGGGGGGTAACGAGCAGTACTTC.